These 6 T cell receptor beta chains were sequenced from one sample in a study of CD8 T cells in ankylosing spondylitis. A single record per CDR3 protein comes from TCRdb applying MiXCR to the 5' RACE reads. In the table there are about 240,000 distinct CDR3 sequences, approximately 11% of which are singletons. Sequences were obtained from blood, either unsorted or a sorted T cell fraction (not recorded which). The receptor source for this set is a male donor with ankylosing spondylitis or in good health (not recorded which).

This sequence joins TRBV10-1 and TRBJ2-7, with 9 bases identical to TRBD2. Germline V CDR1 and CDR2: WNHNN, SYGVQD (reference sequence). Unmatched junction bases numbered 4, after V lost 10 bases and J lost 0 bases. The CDR3 contains 13 residues. The CDR3 loop is CATSGGSSYEQYF. Here the CDR3 DNA reads TGCGCCACCAGCGGGGGGAGCTCCTACGAGCAGTACTTC.

Ten or more counts support this clonotype. The chain uses TRBV20-1 and TRBJ2-3; D call uncertain. Germline lookup yields CDR1 DFQATT and CDR2 SNEGSKA (reference sequence). Trimming pared 6 bases from V and 9 bases from J, leaving 13 bases between. CDR3 size: 11 residues. CDR3 sequence (DNA): TGCAGTGCCCGGGTGGGCACGACGCAGTATTTT. Its protein product is CSARVGTTQYF.

This rearrangement joins TRBV20-1 to TRBJ2-1, with unresolved D. CDR3 length: 14 amino acids. The V and J ends lost 3 bases and 0 bases respectively, with 9 bases between them. CDR1 and CDR2 (germline): DFQATT, SNEGSKA (reference sequence). CDR3 in amino acids: CSASRRPSYNEQFF. CDR3 coding DNA: TGCAGTGCTAGTAGACGACCCTCCTACAATGAGCAGTTCTTC.

This clonotype was detected many times. The V gene is TRBV9, the J gene TRBJ2-3; 9 bases map to TRBD2. Unmatched junction bases numbered 7, after V lost 3 bases and J lost 8 bases. The germline V gene encodes CDR1 SGDLS and CDR2 YYNGEE. The CDR3 extends over 14 amino acids. CDR3 in DNA: TGTGCCAGCAGCGAGGGGACTAGCTCTCCTACGCAGTATTTT. Its protein product is CASSEGTSSPTQYF.

This clonotype turned up a few times. The chain couples TRBV18 to TRBJ2-7, with 9 nucleotides matching TRBD1. The junction had 5 bases not matched to a gene; V was cut back by 3 bases and J by 2 bases. The CDR3 totals 15 residues. Germline CDR1 KGHSH, CDR2 LQKENI. This chain's CDR3 is CASSPMDRGPYEQYF. The CDR3 nucleotides read TGTGCCAGCTCACCGATGGACAGGGGACCCTACGAGCAGTACTTC.

This clonotype has only a few counts. This chain connects TRBV6-1 to TRBJ1-3; TRBD1 might be the D (6 bases). Germline CDR1 reads MNHNS; CDR2 reads SASEGT. Trimming stripped 5 bases from V and 0 bases from J, with 17 bases between. This CDR3 has 17 residues. The CDR3 reads CASSPLGGAISGNTIYF. CDR3 DNA: TGTGCCAGCAGTCCACTGGGGGGGGCTATCTCTGGAAACACCATATATTTT.